What follows are 30 T cell receptor beta chains derived from one specimen sequenced in a study of T cell repertoires in ileal Crohn's disease. The method was immunoSEQ multiplex PCR; TCRdb's version includes in-frame clones alone and lacks a portion of them. The table shows approximately 15,000 clones, with about 80% occurring only once. Sequenced input: ileal tissue. The source of these receptors is an adult with Crohn's disease.

The chain carries TRBV6-6 and TRBJ2-7, with 8 bases aligning to TRBD1. CDR1 is MNHNY, CDR2 SVGAGI, per germline (reference sequence). J gave up 7 bases and V 5 bases, and 13 bases lay outside the gene matches. This CDR3 has 15 residues. The CDR3 DNA reads TGTGCCAGCAGTCCGGCATCATCACAGGGGGGAGAGCAGTACGTC. Encoded protein: CASSPASSQGGEQYV.

The chain recombines TRBV6-1 with TRBJ1-2; maybe TRBD1 (6 bases). Germline assignment: CDR1 MNHNS and CDR2 SASEGT. The CDR3 is made up of 12 amino acids. The V and J ends lost 5 bases and 6 bases respectively, with 10 bases between them. CDR3 amino acids: CASSSQGNGYTF. The CDR3, as DNA: TGTGCCAGCAGTTCCCAGGGGAATGGCTACACCTTC.

This chain uses TRBV5-5 with TRBJ2-7; 7 bases map to TRBD1. The CDR3 runs 17 residues. Germline values: CDR1 SGHKS, CDR2 YYEKEE (reference sequence). The V and J ends lost 3 bases and 0 bases, in that order; junction bases with no gene match: 12. The CDR3 reads CASSSRTGPSSSYEQYF. The CDR3 DNA reads as TGTGCCAGCAGCTCCAGGACAGGACCGTCGAGCTCCTACGAGCAGTACTTC.

This clone was seen only once. The chain uses TRBV5-6 and TRBJ2-6; 12 bases fit TRBD1. Germline lookup yields CDR1 SGHDT and CDR2 YYEEEE. V was clipped by 4 bases and J by 2 bases; unmatched bases: 4. The CDR3 totals 17 residues. The CDR3 is CASSAGTGGAGANVLTF. Here the CDR3 DNA reads TGTGCCAGCAGCGCCGGGACAGGGGGCGCTGGGGCCAACGTCCTGACTTTC.

This chain links TRBV27 with TRBJ1-6; 8 bases match TRBD1. The V and J ends lost 6 bases and 8 bases, in that order; junction bases with no gene match: 3. This CDR3 spans 13 amino acids. Germline CDR1 and CDR2: MNHEY and SMNVEV (reference sequence). As DNA, the CDR3 is TGTGCCAGCAGATACAGGGGGGATTCACCCCTCCACTTT. As protein: CASRYRGDSPLHF.

This clone was seen just once. The CDR3 sequence: CASSYSSRGGIYEQYF. CDR3 coding DNA: TGTGCCAGCAGTTACAGCTCGAGGGGGGGCATTTACGAGCAGTACTTC. The chain recombines TRBV6-6 with TRBJ2-7, with D possibly matching TRBD2 (7 bases). CDR1 is MNHNY and CDR2 is SVGAGI in the germline V gene (reference sequence). V lost 2 bases, J lost 4 bases, and 18 bases lay in between. There are 16 residues in the CDR3.

This clone was recorded once. The rearrangement uses TRBV30 and TRBJ1-2, with 9 positions matching TRBD1. Germline V gene lookup returns CDR1 GTSNPN and CDR2 SVGIG (reference sequence). V trimming: 5 bases; J trimming: 6 bases; junction bases outside the gene matches: 13. The CDR3 covers 15 residues. The CDR3 spells CAWGFPGQGRNGYTF. For the CDR3, the DNA is TGTGCCTGGGGATTTCCGGGACAGGGCAGGAATGGCTACACCTTC. Complete variable domain (other parts from reference TRBV30 and TRBJ1-2): SQTIHQWPATLVQPVGSPLSLECTVEGTSNPNLYWYRQAAGRGLQLLFYSVGIGQISSEVPQNLSASRPQDRQFILSSKKLLLSDSGFYLCAWGFPGQGRNGYTFGSGTRLTVV.

The chain is built from TRBV5-6 and TRBJ2-7; 7 positions match TRBD1. CDR3 length: 17 amino acids. Germline lookup yields CDR1 SGHDT and CDR2 YYEEEE. V lost 4 bases and J lost 2; bases outside the gene matches: 15. CDR3 sequence reads: CASSPRTTGYRAYEQYV. The DNA of the CDR3 is TGTGCCAGCAGCCCGAGAACGACAGGGTATCGGGCCTACGAGCAGTACGTC.

This clone showed up just once. DNA for the CDR3: TGTGCCAGCAGCCACGTCGCAGGGGCTCGGACTGAAGCTTTCTTT. The encoded protein is CASSHVAGARTEAFF. The V gene is TRBV14, the J gene TRBJ1-1; possibly TRBD1 for D (6 bases). CDR1 and CDR2 from the germline V gene are SGHDN and FVKESK. The CDR3 runs 15 residues. Trimming removed 3 bases from V and 5 bases from J, with 16 bases in between.

This clone was detected only once. The rearrangement links TRBV13 to TRBJ2-3, with 10 nucleotides matching TRBD2. CDR1 is PRHDT, CDR2 FYEKMQ, per germline (reference sequence). V shed 8 bases and J 1 base; nucleotides not matched to a gene: 9. The CDR3 is 16 amino acids. CDR3: CASQRGGLSGTDTQYF. In DNA, the CDR3 is TGTGCCAGCCAGCGGGGGGGTTTATCTGGCACAGATACGCAGTATTTT.

This sequence joins TRBV5-1 and TRBJ1-5; the match to TRBD1 covers 8 bases. Germline V gene lookup returns CDR1 SGHRS and CDR2 YFSETQ. Trimming took 4 bases from V and 7 from J; bases not matched to a gene: 7. The CDR3 covers 14 residues. The CDR3 sequence: CASSLTGERQPQHF. In DNA, the CDR3 is TGCGCCAGCAGCCTGACAGGGGAACGACAGCCCCAGCATTTT.

The chain uses TRBV13 and TRBJ2-5; D may be TRBD1 (8 bases). This CDR3 spans 15 amino acids. The germline V gene encodes CDR1 PRHDT and CDR2 FYEKMQ (reference sequence). Between the trimmed V and J ends, which lost 4 bases and 5 bases, there was a span of 17 bases. This chain's CDR3 is CASSWRTGREETQYF. The CDR3 nucleotides read TGTGCCAGCAGCTGGAGGACAGGGCGGGAGGAGACCCAGTACTTC. The entire variable domain, with the rest obtained from reference TRBV13 and TRBJ2-5, is as follows: AAGVIQSPRHLIKEKRETATLKCYPIPRHDTVYWYQQGPGQDPQFLISFYEKMQSDKGSIPDRFSAQQFSDYHSELNMSSLELGDSALYFCASSWRTGREETQYFGPGTRLLVL.

The rearrangement joins TRBV25-1 to TRBJ1-2; D is possibly TRBD1 (6 bases). Trimming removed 6 bases at V and 3 bases at J, with 14 bases between. The CDR3 length is 14 residues. Germline CDR1 and CDR2: MGHDK and SYGVNS. CDR3 nucleotide sequence: TGTGCCAGCAGAGAGGACGGACAGCACTATGGCTACACCTTC. As protein: CASREDGQHYGYTF.

This chain joins TRBV5-4 and TRBJ2-7; no reliable D call. This CDR3 spans 13 amino acids. Germline-derived CDR1 and CDR2 are SGHNT and YYREEE (reference sequence). V dropped 3 bases and J dropped 2 bases, with 9 bases sitting between them. The CDR3 sequence is CASSSPPAYEQYF. The CDR3 DNA follows: TGTGCCAGCAGCTCCCCTCCAGCCTACGAGCAGTACTTC.

The genes are TRBV2 and TRBJ2-5; the match to TRBD1 covers 8 bases. In germline, CDR1 is SNHLY, CDR2 FYNNEI. The CDR3 is 16 residues long. The V segment lost 4 bases and the J segment 1 base; nucleotides outside the gene matches: 8. Written as DNA, the CDR3 is TGTGCCAGCAGTGCGGGGACAGGCACCGCCCAAGAGACCCAGTACTTC. Residues: CASSAGTGTAQETQYF.

The rearrangement joins TRBV15 to TRBJ1-4; D call uncertain. Germline V gene sequence: CDR1 LNHNV, CDR2 YYDKDF (reference sequence). The CDR3 totals 14 residues. V lost 1 base to trimming and J lost 8 bases, with 11 bases between them. CDR3 sequence: CATSRVGREEKLFF. The DNA for the CDR3 is TGTGCCACCAGCAGAGTTGGGCGGGAGGAAAAACTGTTTTTT.

This chain joins TRBV5-1 and TRBJ1-2; D might be TRBD1 (5 bases). Germline V gene sequence: CDR1 SGHRS, CDR2 YFSETQ. This CDR3 contains 15 residues. Trimming stripped 1 base from V and 8 bases from J, with 18 bases between. DNA for the CDR3: TGCGCCAGCAGCTTGCTCACGGGGGAGGAGCGAGGCTACACCTTC. Translating gives CASSLLTGEERGYTF.

The chain couples TRBV6-4 to TRBJ2-2; 7 nucleotides match TRBD1. The germline V gene encodes CDR1 MRHNA and CDR2 SNTAGT. V was clipped by 4 bases and J by 0 bases; unmatched bases: 2. The CDR3 covers 15 residues. The CDR3 protein is CASSGGQSNTGELFF. The CDR3, as DNA: TGTGCCAGCAGTGGGGGACAGTCGAACACCGGGGAGCTGTTTTTT.

The genes are TRBV11-2 and TRBJ2-2, with D tentatively TRBD2 (6 bases). V was clipped by 1 base and J by 2 bases, with 8 bases between them. CDR3 size: 15 residues. Germline V gene data show CDR1 as SGHAT and CDR2 as FQNNGV. The CDR3 nucleotides are TGTGCCAGCAGCTTAGGGACTACCAACACCGGGGAGCTGTTTTTT. Protein: CASSLGTTNTGELFF.

The genes are TRBV4-2 and TRBJ2-2; 11 bases map to TRBD2. J gave up 8 bases and V 0 bases, and 8 bases lay outside the gene matches. This CDR3 has 17 amino acids. The germline V gene encodes CDR1 LGHNA and CDR2 YNFKEQ. The CDR3 here is CASSQETSGGLIGELFF. The CDR3 nucleotides read TGTGCCAGCAGCCAAGAAACTAGCGGGGGTCTAATAGGGGAGCTGTTTTTT.

J is TRBJ1-2 and V is TRBV6-6; 7 positions match TRBD1. The V gene end was trimmed by 8 bases and the J gene end by 3 bases; junction bases not matched to a gene: 15. The CDR3 runs to 16 residues. The germline V gene has CDR1 MNHNY and CDR2 SVGAGI (reference sequence). The CDR3 region is CASGRGGGGKDYGYTF. CDR3 in DNA: TGTGCCAGCGGACGGGGGGGAGGGGGCAAAGACTATGGCTACACCTTC.

The rearrangement joins TRBV30 to TRBJ2-3, with TRBD2 identical over 9 bases. This CDR3 is built from 14 residues. Germline loops: CDR1 GTSNPN, CDR2 SVGIG (reference sequence). Germline trimming cut 2 bases from V and 1 base from J; bases unmatched to any gene: 1. CDR3 in amino acids: CAWSIAGGTDTQYF. In DNA form, the CDR3 reads TGTGCCTGGAGTATAGCGGGGGGCACAGATACGCAGTATTTT.

The sample holds a few counts of this clone. This sequence joins TRBV5-1 and TRBJ1-1, with D maybe TRBD1 (6 bases). The V end lost 5 bases, the J end lost 4 bases, and 21 bases lay between the germline ends. This CDR3 contains 16 residues. CDR1 SGHRS and CDR2 YFSETQ come from the germline V gene. As DNA, the CDR3 is TGCGCCAGCAGAGGCGGTGCAGGGGCGGGGGGCACTGAAGCTTTCTTT. Protein: CASRGGAGAGGTEAFF.

The chain employs TRBV5-1 and TRBJ1-2, with D tentatively TRBD1 (6 bases). The V end lost 0 bases, the J end lost 7 bases, and 13 bases lay between the germline ends. Germline V lookup: CDR1 SGHRS, CDR2 YFSETQ. This CDR3 is built from 14 residues. The CDR3 region has the DNA TGCGCCAGCAGCTTGGAAATCACAGGGCTTGGCTACACCTTC. Its translation is CASSLEITGLGYTF. Using reference TRBV5-1 and TRBJ1-2 for the parts outside the CDR3, the full variable domain is KAGVTQTPRYLIKTRGQQVTLSCSPISGHRSVSWYQQTPGQGLQFLFEYFSETQRNKGNFPGRFSGRQFSNSRSEMNVSTLELGDSALYLCASSLEITGLGYTFGSGTRLTVV.

With respect to this clone: Germline and junction disagree at one end, which may indicate a read error. The chain links TRBV4-2 to TRBJ2-7; the D gene is possibly TRBD1 (5 bases). This CDR3 is 13 amino acids long. Per germline, CDR1 LGHNA and CDR2 YNFKEQ. The CDR3 sequence: CASSPQDNGKRHF. CDR3 sequence (DNA): TGTGCCAGCAGCCCGCAGGACAATGGGAAGAGGCACTTC.

This clone occurred once. This chain uses TRBV7-2 with TRBJ2-2, with TRBD2 matching over 7 bases. The CDR3 is made up of 15 amino acids. CDR1 SGHTA and CDR2 FQGNSA come from the germline V gene. The V segment lost 5 bases and the J segment 2 bases; nucleotides outside the gene matches: 5. CDR3 region: CASSPGGSNTGELFF. CDR3 DNA: TGTGCCAGCAGCCCGGGCGGGAGTAACACCGGGGAGCTGTTTTTT.

The chain recombines TRBV11-2 with TRBJ2-2, with 7 bases that match TRBD1. Germline trimming cut 5 bases from V and 3 bases from J; bases unmatched to any gene: 3. CDR3 length: 14 residues. CDR1 and CDR2 (germline): SGHAT, FQNNGV. This CDR3 reads CASSPDRDTGELFF. The CDR3 coding sequence is TGTGCCAGCAGCCCCGACAGGGACACCGGGGAGCTGTTTTTT.

The J gene is TRBJ2-2, the V gene TRBV4-3; TRBD2 matches 7 bases. J gave up 2 bases and V 4 bases, and 4 bases lay outside the gene matches. The CDR3 is 15 amino acids. Germline V lookup: CDR1 LGHNA, CDR2 YSLEER. In nucleotides, the CDR3 is TGCGCCAGCAGCCGCGGGACTATCAACACCGGGGAGCTGTTTTTT. It specifies CASSRGTINTGELFF.

The chain uses TRBV29-1 and TRBJ1-1; weak D call: TRBD1 (5 bases). With 7 bases removed from V and 8 bases from J, the gap between germline ends came to 14 bases. Germline V gives CDR1 SQVTM, CDR2 ANQGSEA. The CDR3 is made up of 11 amino acids. The CDR3 sequence: CSGITGGEAFF. The CDR3 DNA reads TGCAGCGGGATCACAGGCGGAGAAGCTTTCTTT.

The chain is built from TRBV5-1 and TRBJ2-7, with TRBD1 as a possible D gene (6 bases). V dropped 1 base and J dropped 1 base, with 9 bases sitting between them. CDR1 is SGHRS and CDR2 is YFSETQ in the germline V gene. The CDR3 contains 14 residues. CDR3 residues: CASSLRDKSYEQYF. CDR3 DNA sequence: TGCGCCAGCAGCTTGCGGGACAAGTCCTACGAGCAGTACTTC.